Many counts were recorded for the clone carrying this T cell receptor (beta chain). The CDR3 totals 14 residues. The germline V gene encodes CDR1 SGHRS and CDR2 YFSETQ. With 4 bases removed from V and 1 base from J, the gap between germline ends came to 10 bases. The sample belongs to a study of T-cell reconstitution after alpha-beta-depleted transplantation in children. Construction of the TCRbeta library involved unique molecular identifiers. TCRdb analysed the PCR reads with MiXCR anew, one entry per CDR3 protein. Counted here are approximately 250,000 distinct CDR3 sequences, around 8.9% occurring once; the ten biggest clones make up over 4.5%.

Specimen: PBMCs from the stem cell graft donor, collected from the stem cell graft. J is TRBJ2-3 and V is TRBV5-1; no reliable D call. The receptor was derived from a human donor who donated a stem cell graft to a child with SCID. The DNA of the CDR3 is TGCGCCAGCAGCAGGTCGGTCGGCACAGATACGCAGTATTTT. This encodes CASSRSVGTDTQYF.